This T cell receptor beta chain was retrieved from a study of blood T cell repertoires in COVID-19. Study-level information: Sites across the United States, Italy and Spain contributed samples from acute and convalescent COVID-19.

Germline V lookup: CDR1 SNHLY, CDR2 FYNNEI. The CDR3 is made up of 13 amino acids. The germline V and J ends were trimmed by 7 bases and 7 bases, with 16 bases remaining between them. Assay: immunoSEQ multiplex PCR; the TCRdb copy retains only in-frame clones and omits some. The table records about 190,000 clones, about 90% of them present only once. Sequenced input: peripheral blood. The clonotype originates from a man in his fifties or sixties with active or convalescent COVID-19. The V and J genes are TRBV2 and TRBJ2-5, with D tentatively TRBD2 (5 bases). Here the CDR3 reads CASIPYGVGTQYF. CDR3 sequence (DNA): TGTGCCAGCATTCCCTACGGGGTCGGGACCCAGTACTTC.